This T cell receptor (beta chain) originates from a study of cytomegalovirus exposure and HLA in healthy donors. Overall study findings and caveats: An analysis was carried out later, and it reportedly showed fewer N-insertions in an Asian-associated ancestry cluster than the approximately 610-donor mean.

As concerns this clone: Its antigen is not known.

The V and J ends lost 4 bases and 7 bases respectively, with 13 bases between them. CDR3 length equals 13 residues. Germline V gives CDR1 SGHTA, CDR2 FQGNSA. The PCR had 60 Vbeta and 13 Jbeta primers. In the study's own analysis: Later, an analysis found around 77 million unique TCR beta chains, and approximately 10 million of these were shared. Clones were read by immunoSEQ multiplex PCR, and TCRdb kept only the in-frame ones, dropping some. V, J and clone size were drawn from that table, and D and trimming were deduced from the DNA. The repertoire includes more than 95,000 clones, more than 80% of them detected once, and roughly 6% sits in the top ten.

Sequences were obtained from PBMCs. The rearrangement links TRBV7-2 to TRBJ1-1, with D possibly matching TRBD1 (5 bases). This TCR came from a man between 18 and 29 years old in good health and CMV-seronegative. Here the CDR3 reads CASSWGLEGEAFF. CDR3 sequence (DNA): TGTGCCAGCAGCTGGGGACTTGAGGGTGAAGCTTTCTTT.